These 25 T cell receptor beta chains originate from one sample sequenced in a study of shared clonotypes between healthy human individuals. The data were produced by immunoSEQ multiplex PCR, yet TCRdb's version contains in-frame clones alone and is incomplete. In the table there are around 1.6 million clones, about 98% of which are singletons. Sample: naive CD4+ T cells sorted from blood. Subset described: CD45RA+ positively selected. These receptors originate from a man aged 25 to 45 in good health.

V gene TRBV29-1 combines with J gene TRBJ2-1; 12 bases are a match to TRBD2. The CDR3 has 18 amino acids. Germline V CDR1 and CDR2: SQVTM, ANQGSEA. V lost 6 bases, J lost 3 bases, and 15 bases stayed unmatched. CDR3 in amino acids: CSVLRRLAGGDLYNEQFF. The CDR3 region has the DNA TGCAGCGTCCTAAGGCGGCTAGCGGGAGGGGACCTCTACAATGAGCAGTTCTTC.

The V and J genes are TRBV29-1 and TRBJ2-3, with D unresolved. Trimming left V 7 bases short and J 4 bases short, with 18 bases between. Looked up from germline, CDR1 is SQVTM and CDR2 is ANQGSEA. CDR3 length: 14 amino acids. CDR3 protein: CSAINDPGADTQYF. Written as DNA, the CDR3 is TGCAGCGCTATCAACGACCCTGGGGCAGATACGCAGTATTTT.

The chain is built from TRBV28 and TRBJ1-5, with 8 bases fitting TRBD1. Unmatched junction bases numbered 7, after V lost 5 bases and J lost 1 base. Germline lookup yields CDR1 MDHEN and CDR2 SYDVKM. The CDR3 is 16 residues long. The DNA of the CDR3 is TGTGCCAGCAGTCTGCCCCGACAGGGGAGCAATCAGCCCCAGCATTTT. Translating it yields CASSLPRQGSNQPQHF.

The chain employs TRBV18 and TRBJ1-2; D perhaps matches TRBD1 (6 bases). The ends were cut back, 3 bases at V and 2 bases at J, with 10 bases in the middle. The CDR3 has 14 residues. CDR1 and CDR2 (germline): KGHSH, LQKENI. As DNA, the CDR3 is TGTGCCAGCTCACCGGCAGGGGACAACTATGGCTACACCTTC. Residues: CASSPAGDNYGYTF.

V and J are TRBV11-2 and TRBJ2-7; 7 bases are a match to TRBD1. The junction had 5 bases not matched to a gene; V was cut back by 1 base and J by 2 bases. From germline, CDR1 is SGHAT and CDR2 FQNNGV. This CDR3 spans 15 amino acids. In DNA, the CDR3 is TGTGCCAGCAGCTTAGTGGGACAGCAAACCTACGAGCAGTACTTC. Amino acid sequence: CASSLVGQQTYEQYF.

The CDR3 region is CASSFSPEVSSYEQYF. The DNA of the CDR3 is TGTGCCAGCAGTTTTTCCCCAGAAGTATCCTCCTACGAGCAGTACTTC. V and J are TRBV27 and TRBJ2-7; no firm D call. The CDR3 extends over 16 amino acids. V lost 3 bases, J lost 0 bases, and 15 bases lay in between. From germline, CDR1 is MNHEY and CDR2 SMNVEV (reference sequence).

The count of this clone is one. The chain links TRBV2 to TRBJ2-2; 11 bases map to TRBD2. CDR3 length equals 17 residues. Germline loops: CDR1 SNHLY, CDR2 FYNNEI. The V segment lost 11 bases and the J segment 2 bases; nucleotides outside the gene matches: 13. This CDR3 reads CAGGSPSGRSNTGELFF. The CDR3 region has the DNA TGTGCCGGGGGGTCGCCTAGCGGGAGGTCCAACACCGGGGAGCTGTTTTTT.

Comment on this clone: This CDR3 is also generated by other DNA sequences in the sample. This rearrangement joins TRBV18 to TRBJ2-3, with 15 bases identical to TRBD2. The CDR3 sequence is 17 residues long. Germline-derived CDR1 and CDR2 are KGHSH and LQKENI. The ends lost 6 bases at V and 3 bases at J; junction bases unmatched: 7. In DNA form, the CDR3 reads TGTGCCAGCTCGCCTAGAGGACTAGCGGGAGGGACAGATACGCAGTATTTT. Its translation: CASSPRGLAGGTDTQYF.

V and J are TRBV9 and TRBJ2-1, with TRBD2 matching over 7 bases. The CDR3 is 13 amino acids. CDR1 and CDR2 (germline): SGDLS, YYNGEE. V lost 0 bases to trimming and J lost 15 bases; unmatched junction nucleotides: 9. CDR3 DNA: TGTGCCAGCAGCGTAGAGGGGCTAGCGGTCCCGTTCTTC. It specifies CASSVEGLAVPFF.

In DNA form, the CDR3 reads TGCGCCAGCAGCTTGCTGGGGGACGGGGAGCTGTTTTTT. It encodes CASSLLGDGELFF. J is TRBJ2-2 and V is TRBV5-1; D is tentatively TRBD1 or TRBD2 (5 bases each). The V end lost 1 base, the J end lost 7 bases, and 8 bases lay between the germline ends. The V gene's germline CDR1 is SGHRS and CDR2 YFSETQ. The CDR3 loop spans 13 amino acids.

The chain links TRBV5-6 to TRBJ2-3; 11 bases map to TRBD2. The V segment lost 2 bases and the J segment 2 bases; nucleotides outside the gene matches: 7. Germline CDR1 SGHDT, CDR2 YYEEEE. The CDR3 totals 17 residues. The CDR3 bases are TGTGCCAGCAGCTTCGGACCGGGACTAGCGGTCACAGATACGCAGTATTTT. Protein product: CASSFGPGLAVTDTQYF.

With regard to this clone: This sample also contains other DNA sequences that code for the same CDR3. The chain couples TRBV5-1 to TRBJ2-2; 9 bases line up with TRBD2. J gave up 2 bases and V 5 bases, and 1 base lay outside the gene matches. CDR1 is SGHRS, CDR2 YFSETQ, per germline. The CDR3 length is 14 residues. The CDR3 region has the DNA TGCGCCAGCAGGGGGACTAGCAACACCGGGGAGCTGTTTTTT. Translating it yields CASRGTSNTGELFF.

The chain is built from TRBV19 and TRBJ2-2; 9 bases align to TRBD2. J lost 6 bases, V lost 4 bases, and 3 bases had no gene match. CDR1 is LNHDA, CDR2 SQIVND, per germline (reference sequence). This CDR3 is 14 amino acids long. The CDR3 DNA reads as TGTGCCAGTAGTACCGTAGCGGGAGCCGGGGAGCTGTTTTTT. This encodes CASSTVAGAGELFF.

The chain links TRBV5-5 to TRBJ2-5, with 8 bases matching TRBD2. The germline CDR1 and CDR2 sequences are SGHKS and YYEKEE (reference sequence). J gave up 4 bases and V 4 bases, and 12 bases lay outside the gene matches. This CDR3 has 16 amino acids. The CDR3 spells CASSPGLAWGLETQYF. The CDR3 DNA reads TGTGCCAGCAGCCCTGGACTAGCTTGGGGGTTAGAGACCCAGTACTTC.

V gene TRBV20-1 combines with J gene TRBJ2-7; no reliable D call. The CDR3 is made up of 11 amino acids. In germline, CDR1 is DFQATT, CDR2 SNEGSKA (reference sequence). V gave up 3 bases and J gave up 7 bases, with 10 bases separating them. The CDR3 region is CSASPRGEQYF. CDR3 sequence (DNA): TGCAGTGCTAGTCCGCGTGGGGAGCAGTACTTC.

This clone has only one observation. The V and J genes are TRBV4-3 and TRBJ2-3; 9 bases agree with TRBD2. This CDR3 spans 16 amino acids. V lost 4 bases to trimming and J lost 6 bases; unmatched junction nucleotides: 11. Germline V gene sequence: CDR1 LGHNA, CDR2 YSLEER. The chain's CDR3 is CASSPGALAGTDTQYF. CDR3 coding DNA: TGCGCCAGCAGCCCGGGCGCCCTAGCGGGAACGGATACGCAGTATTTT.

This chain links TRBV2 with TRBJ1-5; D perhaps matches TRBD1 (5 bases). Germline values: CDR1 SNHLY, CDR2 FYNNEI. The CDR3 extends over 14 amino acids. Between the trimmed V and J ends, which lost 4 bases and 3 bases, there was a span of 10 bases. CDR3 protein: CASSGDGLNQPQHF. For the CDR3, the DNA is TGTGCCAGCAGTGGGGACGGCCTCAATCAGCCCCAGCATTTT.

The rearrangement uses TRBV2 and TRBJ2-7; no clear D. V was cut by 8 bases and J by 1 base, with 9 bases left in between. From germline, CDR1 is SNHLY and CDR2 FYNNEI. CDR3 length: 12 amino acids. Written as DNA, the CDR3 is TGTGCCAGCCGGACGGGTTCCTACGAGCAGTACTTC. It encodes CASRTGSYEQYF.

The rearrangement joins TRBV7-3 to TRBJ2-1; 13 bases are shared with TRBD2. Germline assignment: CDR1 SGHTA and CDR2 FQGTGA. V lost 5 bases to trimming and J lost 9 bases; unmatched junction nucleotides: 7. The CDR3 runs to 15 residues. The CDR3 reads CASSLTSGRAGEQFF. CDR3 coding DNA: TGTGCCAGCAGCCTCACTAGCGGGAGGGCCGGTGAGCAGTTCTTC.

This clone appeared a single time. Additional DNA sequences in this sample encode the identical CDR3. This chain connects TRBV5-1 to TRBJ2-3; D gene ambiguous. Germline V CDR1 and CDR2: SGHRS, YFSETQ. Trimming removed 3 bases at V and 0 bases at J, with 2 bases between. This CDR3 region has 12 residues. The DNA of the CDR3 is TGCGCCAGCAGCTCGAGCACAGATACGCAGTATTTT. It is translated as CASSSSTDTQYF.

The CDR3 here is CASSFQAAGSYEQYF. CDR3 DNA sequence: TGTGCCAGCAGTTTCCAGGCGGCGGGATCCTACGAGCAGTACTTC. This chain uses TRBV28 with TRBJ2-7, with D possibly matching TRBD2 (6 bases). The CDR3 runs 15 residues. Germline CDR1 is MDHEN and CDR2 is SYDVKM. Trimming shortened V by 3 bases and J by 1 base, and 13 bases separated the two germline ends.

The genes are TRBV19 and TRBJ1-5; D remains ambiguous. The CDR3 spans 16 residues. Germline V gene data show CDR1 as LNHDA and CDR2 as SQIVND (reference sequence). Trimming removed 1 base from V and 0 bases from J, with 10 bases in between. The CDR3 spells CASSIGSGNSNQPQHF. DNA for the CDR3: TGTGCCAGTAGTATAGGATCCGGGAATAGCAATCAGCCCCAGCATTTT.

The chain has TRBV19 and TRBJ2-3; D is uncertain. Trimming pared 9 bases from V and 2 bases from J, leaving 6 bases between. There are 11 residues in the CDR3. Germline loops: CDR1 LNHDA, CDR2 SQIVND (reference sequence). CDR3 sequence reads: CASRVTDTQYF. The CDR3 coding sequence is TGTGCCAGCCGGGTCACAGATACGCAGTATTTT.

The rearrangement joins TRBV9 to TRBJ2-5, with D possibly TRBD1 on 5 matching bases. The CDR3 runs to 16 residues. In germline, CDR1 is SGDLS, CDR2 YYNGEE. Trimming pared 2 bases from V and 4 bases from J, leaving 18 bases between. In DNA form, the CDR3 reads TGTGCCAGCAGCGTTGACGGCAGGGTAGATGGAGAGACCCAGTACTTC. It is translated as CASSVDGRVDGETQYF.

The chain combines TRBV29-1 with TRBJ1-2, with D uncertain. CDR1 is SQVTM and CDR2 is ANQGSEA in the germline V gene. V was pared by 1 base and J by 8 bases, with 14 bases between. The CDR3 spans 13 residues. The CDR3 here is CSVEALFEWGYTF. Here the CDR3 DNA reads TGCAGCGTTGAAGCTTTATTCGAATGGGGCTACACCTTC.